This T cell receptor beta chain was found in a study of blood T cells in healthy people across ages. Looking at the study overall: About one barcoded beta molecule per two T cells was the capture yield of template switching.

A second PCR of about 7 to 12 cycles used a sample-barcoded 5' primer and a J-beta primer mix. Carrying 12 random nucleotides, a template-switch adaptor labeled each individual cDNA molecule. TCRdb independently ran MiXCR on the 5' RACE reads; one entry per CDR3 protein. The sample includes 1.5 million to 2 million distinct CDR3 sequences, roughly 27% of them seen just once. Isolating PBMCs gave at least 6 million of these cells per sample. Turning to this clonotype: Antigen: not known. Just one base apart from a much larger clone, this may be a read error.

The study, taken as a whole, reports: Naive T cell percentage showed a strong correlation with TCR beta diversity.

The ends lost 6 bases at V and 8 bases at J; junction bases unmatched: 9. From germline, CDR1 is SGHVS and CDR2 FNYEAQ. CDR3 size: 14 residues. The TCR comes from a woman aged 30 to 39 in good health. Sequenced: blood. The J gene is TRBJ2-1, the V gene TRBV7-6; 8 bases are shared with TRBD2. The CDR3 bases are TGTGCCAGCAGTTCCGGACTAGCCGGGCATGAGCAGTTCTTC. Protein product: CASSSGLAGHEQFF.